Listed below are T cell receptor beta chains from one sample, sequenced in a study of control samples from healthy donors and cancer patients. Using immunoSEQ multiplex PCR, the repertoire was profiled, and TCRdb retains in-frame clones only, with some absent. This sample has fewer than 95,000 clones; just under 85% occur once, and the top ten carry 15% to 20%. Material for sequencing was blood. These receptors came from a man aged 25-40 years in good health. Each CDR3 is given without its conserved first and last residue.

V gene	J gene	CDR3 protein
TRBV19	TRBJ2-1	ASSYRGLAGANEQF
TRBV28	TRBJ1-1	ASSLTPDRVYTEAF
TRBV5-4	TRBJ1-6	ASSIDRGLDNSPLH
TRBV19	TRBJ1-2	ASSRVGTLNYGYT
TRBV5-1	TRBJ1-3	ASSFGVEGNTIY
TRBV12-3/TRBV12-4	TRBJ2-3	ASSFGDTQY
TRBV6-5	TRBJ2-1	ASREPGYNEQF
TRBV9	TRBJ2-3	ASSSPLGWGNIPDTQY
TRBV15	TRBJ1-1	ATSRDYRGDTEAF
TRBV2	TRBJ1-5	ASSEWGSNQPQH
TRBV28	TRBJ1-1	ASKLRGRRRTEAF
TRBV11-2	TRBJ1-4	ASSLGFVEKLF
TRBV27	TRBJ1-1	ASSLREAGTEAF
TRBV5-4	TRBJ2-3	ASSPGTSSPTDTQY
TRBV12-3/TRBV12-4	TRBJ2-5	ASSSLFGETQY
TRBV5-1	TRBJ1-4	ASSLAQREKLF
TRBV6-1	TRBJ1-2	ASSEILGRDNYGYT
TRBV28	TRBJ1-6	ASRTGRSPLH
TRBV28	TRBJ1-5	ASRQPQGNQPQH
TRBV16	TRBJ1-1	ASSQSSSGNTEAF
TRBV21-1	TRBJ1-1	ASSRTGTEAF
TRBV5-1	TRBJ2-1	ASSALDIRVSYNEQF
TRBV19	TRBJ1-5	ASSWTGRGDQPQH
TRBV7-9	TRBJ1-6	ASSLGDLVGSPLH
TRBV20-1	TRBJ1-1	SASRGDTEAF